The 9 T cell receptor beta chains below come from one sample, sequenced in a study of human T cells and chemical hapten exposure. Within the library, unique molecular identifiers were attached to each individual cDNA molecule. Using its own MiXCR run on the reads, TCRdb lists one record per CDR3 protein. The table has around 120,000 distinct CDR3 sequences, 6.5% to 10% seen once. Before extraction, the whole blood was not fractionated, and total RNA was taken from it. Sample: whole blood. All receptors derive from a human donor in good health. Some clones in this sample may be carry-over from other donors' samples.

This clonotype showed up many times. The rearrangement links TRBV5-5 to TRBJ1-6; D not certain. The length of the CDR3 is 16 residues. Trimming took 2 bases from V and 0 from J, leaving 9 bases between them. Per germline, CDR1 SGHKS and CDR2 YYEKEE (reference sequence). Here the CDR3 DNA reads TGTGCCAGCAGCTTCTACGTGAGCTCCTATAATTCACCCCTCCACTTT. Its translation is CASSFYVSSYNSPLHF.

The genes are TRBV20-1 and TRBJ1-1; D may be TRBD1 (5 bases). The germline V gene encodes CDR1 DFQATT and CDR2 SNEGSKA (reference sequence). Trimming removed 5 bases from V and 1 base from J, with 11 bases in between. This CDR3 has 13 residues. The CDR3: CSAGGLGNTEAFF. The CDR3 DNA sequence: TGCAGTGCTGGGGGACTAGGGAACACTGAAGCTTTCTTT.

V is TRBV11-2 and J is TRBJ2-6, with D possibly matching TRBD2 (5 bases). V lost 2 bases and J 0 bases, leaving 11 bases between the germline ends. CDR1 and CDR2 (germline): SGHAT, FQNNGV. The length of the CDR3 is 17 residues. CDR3 bases: TGTGCCAGCAGCTTAAGCGGCCGGATCTCTGGGGCCAACGTCCTGACTTTC. It specifies CASSLSGRISGANVLTF.

In this sample, this clonotype turned up many times. CDR3 coding DNA: TGTGCCAGCAGCTTGGGTCTGGGTTACGAGCAGTACTTC. It codes for CASSLGLGYEQYF. The chain combines TRBV5-5 with TRBJ2-7; D ambiguous. The CDR3 contains 13 residues. Germline CDR1 is SGHKS and CDR2 is YYEKEE (reference sequence). Trimming took off 0 bases at V and 4 bases at J, with 8 bases between the two ends. The whole variable domain, remainder taken from reference TRBV5-5 and TRBJ2-7, is DAGVTQSPTHLIKTRGQQVTLRCSPISGHKSVSWYQQVLGQGPQFIFQYYEKEERGRGNFPDRFSARQFPNYSSELNVNALLLGDSALYLCASSLGLGYEQYFGPGTRLTVT.

The chain uses TRBV9 and TRBJ1-1, with 7 bases that match TRBD1. The CDR3 loop spans 14 amino acids. Trimming at V came to 2 bases and at J to 5 bases, leaving 6 bases not matched to a gene. Germline CDR1 reads SGDLS; CDR2 reads YYNGEE. The CDR3 nucleotides read TGTGCCAGCAGCGTGACAGGGCTCGGAACTGAAGCTTTCTTT. It translates to CASSVTGLGTEAFF.

The chain employs TRBV5-1 and TRBJ1-2, with a weak D call TRBD1 (6 bases). The CDR3 spans 15 residues. V was cut by 5 bases and J by 0 bases, with 14 bases left in between. CDR1 and CDR2 from the germline V gene are SGHRS and YFSETQ. The CDR3 protein is CASRWDGQPNYGYTF. The CDR3 DNA sequence: TGCGCCAGCAGGTGGGACGGACAGCCTAACTATGGCTACACCTTC.

Only a few counts were recorded for this clonotype. V gene TRBV5-1 combines with J gene TRBJ2-3; tentative D call: TRBD2 (6 bases). Per the germline V gene, CDR1 is SGHRS and CDR2 is YFSETQ. Trimming took 1 base from V and 5 from J, leaving 14 bases between them. This CDR3 spans 15 amino acids. CDR3 residues: CASSLLPGVEDTQYF. CDR3 nucleotide sequence: TGCGCCAGCAGCTTGTTGCCGGGAGTGGAAGATACGCAGTATTTT. Together with reference TRBV5-1 and TRBJ2-3, the CDR3 gives the full variable domain: KAGVTQTPRYLIKTRGQQVTLSCSPISGHRSVSWYQQTPGQGLQFLFEYFSETQRNKGNFPGRFSGRQFSNSRSEMNVSTLELGDSALYLCASSLLPGVEDTQYFGPGTRLTVL.

This clonotype was found many times. The chain employs TRBV12-3 or TRBV12-4 and TRBJ1-2; D unresolved. This CDR3 is built from 11 residues. V gave up 3 bases and J gave up 7 bases, with 6 bases separating them. The CDR3 protein is CASSLGFGYTF. The DNA of the CDR3 is TGTGCCAGCAGTTTGGGGTTTGGCTACACCTTC.

The chain employs TRBV6-6 and TRBJ1-2, with D uncertain. V was clipped by 2 bases and J by 12 bases, with 22 bases between them. Per the germline V gene, CDR1 is MNHNY and CDR2 is SVGAGI (reference sequence). The CDR3 runs to 15 residues. The CDR3 spells CASSYEARANPVDTF. The CDR3 DNA reads TGTGCCAGCAGTTACGAAGCACGGGCCAACCCGGTCGACACCTTC.